This T cell receptor beta chain was sequenced for a study of T and B cells in COVID-19 patients. The wider study: Blood was sampled from COVID-19 patients who were either actively infected or recovered. Of 20 to 25 active-infection patients, roughly 18 carried comorbidities linked to unfavorable COVID-19 outcome. General study points: Active COVID-19 showed highly clonal TRB repertoires; recovery showed diversity and richness above healthy donors. In COVID-19 patients, T cell receptor beta variable and joining gene use was reportedly strongly skewed.

Multiplex PCR with BIOMED2 TRB-A/B primer pools amplified TRB rearrangements. TCRdb redid the calling of the multiplex PCR reads with MiXCR, one entry per CDR3 protein. Among around 30,000 distinct CDR3 sequences listed, 30% to 35% were seen once. This CDR3 is 15 amino acids long. CDR1 and CDR2 from the germline V gene are KGHDR and SFDVKD. The ends were cut back, 3 bases at V and 5 bases at J, with 13 bases in the middle. From blood, about 240-550 ng of genomic DNA served as TRB template. This clonotype was seen a single time. The antigen is undetermined. Input material: blood. The chain combines TRBV24-1 with TRBJ2-1; possibly TRBD2 for D (6 bases). This receptor was taken from a human donor who had recovered from COVID-19. CDR3 sequence: CATSDLIGTHNEQFF. DNA of the CDR3: TGTGCCACCAGTGATCTCATCGGGACTCACAATGAGCAGTTCTTC.